This TCR beta chain stems from a study of T cells in Graves' hyperthyroidism and ophthalmopathy. Authors of the study amplified TCR beta CDR3 regions from RNA transcripts. The TCR CDR3 was amplified in a first-round RT-PCR using the HTBI primer set. Via MiXCR, TCRdb re-called the multiplex PCR reads, giving one row per CDR3 protein. The table has fewer than 900,000 distinct CDR3 sequences, approximately 18% seen once. At least ten counts were recorded for this clonotype. Germline trimming cut 0 bases from V and 0 bases from J; bases unmatched to any gene: 5. The germline gives CDR1 MNHEY, CDR2 SVGAGI. This CDR3 is built from 17 residues.

Material: blood. The chain joins TRBV6-5 to TRBJ2-1; 7 nucleotides align to TRBD1. This receptor was taken from a woman between 50 and 59 years old with Graves' hyperthyroidism that later progressed to Graves' ophthalmopathy. CDR3 sequence: CASSYSWGQRSYNEQFF. As DNA, the CDR3 is TGTGCCAGCAGTTACTCGTGGGGACAGCGCTCCTACAATGAGCAGTTCTTC.